The 5 T cell receptor beta chains reported below all come from one sample, sequenced in a study of cytomegalovirus exposure and HLA in healthy donors. Researchers ran the PCR with 60 Vbeta and 13 Jbeta primers. The protocol was immunoSEQ multiplex PCR, while the TCRdb copy is restricted to in-frame clones and leaves out a portion. The sample has some 150,000 clones, roughly 79% seen once. Sequenced input: PBMCs. The receptors stem from a woman aged 40 to 49 in good health and CMV-seropositive.

The chain carries TRBV7-9 and TRBJ1-6; possibly TRBD1 for D (5 bases). V lost 4 bases, J lost 7 bases, and 17 bases lay in between. Germline CDR1 reads SEHNR; CDR2 reads FQNEAQ (reference sequence). This CDR3 has 16 residues. The CDR3 here is CASSSQGHPTNSPLHF. Here the CDR3 DNA reads TGTGCCAGCAGCTCCCAGGGCCACCCCACGAATTCACCCCTCCACTTT.

The rearrangement joins TRBV2 to TRBJ2-3; 13 bases fit TRBD2. This CDR3 spans 16 amino acids. The junction had 9 bases not matched to a gene; V was cut back by 4 bases and J by 8 bases. Germline assignment: CDR1 SNHLY and CDR2 FYNNEI. This CDR3 is CASSGEHGTSGTTQYF. The DNA of the CDR3 is TGTGCCAGCAGTGGGGAACACGGGACTAGCGGGACTACGCAGTATTTT.

The CDR3 coding sequence is TGTGCCAGCAGCGTCCTAGCGGTGAACACCGGGGAGCTGTTTTTT. Translation: CASSVLAVNTGELFF. The chain combines TRBV11-2 with TRBJ2-2; TRBD2 matches at 7 bases. The trim removed 5 bases at V and 1 base at J, leaving 4 bases unmatched. CDR3 length: 15 amino acids. Germline-derived CDR1 and CDR2 are SGHAT and FQNNGV.

The chain combines TRBV5-1 with TRBJ1-1; unclear D gene. The CDR3 has 14 amino acids. Germline V CDR1 and CDR2: SGHRS, YFSETQ. With 0 bases removed from V and 2 bases from J, the gap between germline ends came to 8 bases. As DNA, the CDR3 is TGCGCCAGCAGCTTGGATCAGTCCAACACTGAAGCTTTCTTT. It is translated as CASSLDQSNTEAFF.

V is TRBV6-5 and J is TRBJ1-3; possible D gene TRBD1, 6 bases. The CDR3 is 15 amino acids. Trimming shortened V by 2 bases and J by 0 bases, and 8 bases separated the two germline ends. Germline lookup yields CDR1 MNHEY and CDR2 SVGAGI. Here the CDR3 reads CASSYTGHSGNTIYF. The CDR3 nucleotides read TGTGCCAGCAGTTACACAGGGCACTCTGGAAACACCATATATTTT.